The TCR beta chain under discussion was sequenced for a study of CD8 T cells in Susac syndrome. General study results and limits: The study's TCR sequencing and HLA analysis covered a relatively small number of individuals, and the study acknowledged this.

Controls matched for age and sex were healthy donors. TEMRA cells underwent FACS enrichment and CD8+ and CD4+ T cells underwent negative isolation. This clonotype was detected only once. Antigen unknown. Roughly 0.5 to 1 ug RNA was reverse transcribed with random hexamers. Amplification of TCR beta CDR3 across 54 Vbeta and 13 Jbeta was performed with immunoSEQ multiplex PCR. TCRdb re-called the immunoSEQ multiplex PCR reads through MiXCR, storing one row per CDR3 protein. The data show 150,000 to 200,000 distinct CDR3 sequences, 93% seen once. This CDR3 contains 12 residues. Deletions cut 4 bases from V and 5 bases from J, with 9 bases between.

The sequenced sample was CD4+ T cells from PBMCs. V gene TRBV12-3 or TRBV12-4 combines with J gene TRBJ2-7; the D gene could be TRBD1 or TRBD2 (6 bases each). The TCR was taken from a human donor in good health. This CDR3 is CASSYREDEQYF. CDR3 nucleotides: TGTGCCAGCAGTTACAGGGAGGACGAGCAGTACTTC.